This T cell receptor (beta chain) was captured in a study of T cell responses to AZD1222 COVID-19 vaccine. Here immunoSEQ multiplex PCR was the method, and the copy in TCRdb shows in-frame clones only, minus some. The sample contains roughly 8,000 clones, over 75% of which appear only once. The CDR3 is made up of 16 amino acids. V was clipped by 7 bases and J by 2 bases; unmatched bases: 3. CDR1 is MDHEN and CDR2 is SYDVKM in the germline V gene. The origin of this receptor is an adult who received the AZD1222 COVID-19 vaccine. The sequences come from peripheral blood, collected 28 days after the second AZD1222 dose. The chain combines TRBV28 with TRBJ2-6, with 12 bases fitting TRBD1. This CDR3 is CASKGQGAPGANVLTF. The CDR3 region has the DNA TGTGCCAGCAAGGGACAGGGGGCTCCTGGGGCCAACGTCCTGACTTTC.